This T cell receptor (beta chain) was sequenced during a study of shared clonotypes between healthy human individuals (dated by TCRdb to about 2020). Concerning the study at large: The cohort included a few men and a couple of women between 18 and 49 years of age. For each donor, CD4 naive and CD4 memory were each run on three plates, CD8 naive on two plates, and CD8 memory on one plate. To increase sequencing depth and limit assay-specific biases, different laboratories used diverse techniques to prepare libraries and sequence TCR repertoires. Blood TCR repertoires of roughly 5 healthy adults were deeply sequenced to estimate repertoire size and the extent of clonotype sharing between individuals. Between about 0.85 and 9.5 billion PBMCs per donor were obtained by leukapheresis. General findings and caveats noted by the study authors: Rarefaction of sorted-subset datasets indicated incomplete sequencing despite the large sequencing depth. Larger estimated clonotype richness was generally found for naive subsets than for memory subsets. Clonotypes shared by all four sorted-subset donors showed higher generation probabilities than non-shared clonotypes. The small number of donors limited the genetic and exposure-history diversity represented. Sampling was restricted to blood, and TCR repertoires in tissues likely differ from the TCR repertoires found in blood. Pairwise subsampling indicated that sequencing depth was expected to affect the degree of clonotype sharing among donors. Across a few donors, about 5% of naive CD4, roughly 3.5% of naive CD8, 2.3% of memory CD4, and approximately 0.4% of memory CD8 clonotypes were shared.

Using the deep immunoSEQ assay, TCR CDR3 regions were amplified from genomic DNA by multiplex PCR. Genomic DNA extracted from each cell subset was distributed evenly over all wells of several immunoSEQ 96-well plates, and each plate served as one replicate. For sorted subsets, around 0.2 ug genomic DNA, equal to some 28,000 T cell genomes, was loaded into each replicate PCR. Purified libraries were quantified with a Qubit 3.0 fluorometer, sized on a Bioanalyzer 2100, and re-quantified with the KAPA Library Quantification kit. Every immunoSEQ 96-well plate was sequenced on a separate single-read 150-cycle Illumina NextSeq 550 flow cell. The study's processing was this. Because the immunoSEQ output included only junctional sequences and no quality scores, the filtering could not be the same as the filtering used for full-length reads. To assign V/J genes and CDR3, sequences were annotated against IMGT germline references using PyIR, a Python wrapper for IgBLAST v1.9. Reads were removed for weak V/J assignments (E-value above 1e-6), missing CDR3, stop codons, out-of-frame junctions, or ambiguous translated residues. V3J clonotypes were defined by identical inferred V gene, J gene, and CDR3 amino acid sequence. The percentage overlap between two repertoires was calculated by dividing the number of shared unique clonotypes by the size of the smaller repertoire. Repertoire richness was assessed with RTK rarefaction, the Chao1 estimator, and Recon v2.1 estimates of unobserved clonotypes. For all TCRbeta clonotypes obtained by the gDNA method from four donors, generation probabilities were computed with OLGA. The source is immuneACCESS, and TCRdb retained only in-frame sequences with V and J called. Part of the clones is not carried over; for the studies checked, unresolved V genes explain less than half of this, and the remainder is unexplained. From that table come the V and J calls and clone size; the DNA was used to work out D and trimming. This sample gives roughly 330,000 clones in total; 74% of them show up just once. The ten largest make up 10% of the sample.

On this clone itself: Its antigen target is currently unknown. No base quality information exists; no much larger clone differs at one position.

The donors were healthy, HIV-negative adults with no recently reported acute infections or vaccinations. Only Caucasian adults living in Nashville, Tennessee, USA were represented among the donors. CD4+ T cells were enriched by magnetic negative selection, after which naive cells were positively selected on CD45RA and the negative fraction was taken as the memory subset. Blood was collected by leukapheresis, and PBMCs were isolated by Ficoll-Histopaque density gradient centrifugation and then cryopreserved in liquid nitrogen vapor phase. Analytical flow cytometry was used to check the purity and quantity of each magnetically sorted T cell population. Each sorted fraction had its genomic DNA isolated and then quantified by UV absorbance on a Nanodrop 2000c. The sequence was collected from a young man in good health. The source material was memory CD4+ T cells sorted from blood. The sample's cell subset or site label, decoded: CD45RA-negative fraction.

The CDR3 sequence is CASSVTSGTYEQYF. The nucleotide sequence is TGTGCCAGCAGCGTGACTAGCGGGACCTACGAGCAGTACTTC. This chain is built from TRBV5-5 and TRBJ2-7; TRBD2 lines up with 11 middle nucleotides. Looking up the germline V gene (reference sequence) yields CDR1 SGHKS and CDR2 YYEKEE. The CDR3 numbers 14 residues from cysteine through phenylalanine. Only the CDR3 DNA is retained, 42 bases long and in frame from the first base. V lost 4 bases and J lost 2 bases, and the count of bases not matched to a germline gene is 2.